The clone carrying this T cell receptor (beta chain) came up once. The antigen remains undetermined. Trimming removed 0 bases at V and 0 bases at J, with 6 bases between. This CDR3 has 15 residues. Germline CDR1 and CDR2: MNHNY and SVGAGI (reference sequence). Data came from immunoSEQ multiplex PCR; TCRdb stores just in-frame clones and leaves some out. The repertoire holds more than 100,000 clones, approximately 90% seen once, with 0.55% to 0.7% in the top ten. This record belongs to a study of OX40 agonist ivuxolimab in advanced cancers. Study at large: Recorded diagnoses for dose-escalation patients were hepatocellular carcinoma, melanoma, renal cell or head and neck cancer. Treatment received earlier with anti-PD-1, anti-PD-L1 or anti-CTLA-4 agents was allowed, and around 36% had some.

Study observations and caveats: CD4+ and CD8+ blood T cells expanded clonally by week 6 at 0.1 to 3.0 mg/kg. Average numbers of expanded clones were greater in CD8+ T cells than in CD4+.

The sequence was obtained from an adult with an advanced solid tumor such as melanoma, head and neck, liver or kidney cancer. Sample: CD4+ or CD8+ T cells sorted from blood, taken in a trial of the OX40 agonist ivuxolimab. The rearrangement links TRBV6-6 to TRBJ1-5; D is undetermined. For the CDR3, the DNA is TGTGCCAGCAGTTACTCGTCCAGTAGCAATCAGCCCCAGCATTTT. Protein product: CASSYSSSSNQPQHF.